The 4 T cell receptor beta chains below come from one sample, sequenced in a study of T-cell memory formation after mild COVID-19. MiXCR, run by TCRdb on the 5' RACE reads, gives a single entry per CDR3 protein. Here the sample spans about 130,000 distinct CDR3 sequences, about a sixth being singletons. Material: PBMCs or a T cell subset sorted from them (not recorded which). These receptors all come from a man aged 18 to 29 who had mild COVID-19 (a few samples of this study predate the infection). Cell type and time point are not known.

The V and J genes are TRBV3-1 and TRBJ1-1; D is perhaps TRBD1 (5 bases). The CDR3 loop spans 14 amino acids. Germline V CDR1 and CDR2: LGHDT, YNNKEL (reference sequence). The V end lost 5 bases, the J end lost 5 bases, and 15 bases lay between the germline ends. The CDR3 DNA sequence: TGTGCCAGCAGCTTCTTCAGGGATGGAACTGAAGCTTTCTTT. Its protein product is CASSFFRDGTEAFF.

The chain couples TRBV4-3 to TRBJ1-2, with D possibly TRBD1 on 5 matching bases. The germline V gene has CDR1 LGHNA and CDR2 YSLEER. The CDR3 length is 15 residues. Deletions cut 1 base from V and 7 bases from J, with 16 bases between. The CDR3 region has the DNA TGCGCCAGCAGCCAAGTGTGGAGGGACTCGGGTGGCTACACCTTC. Encoded protein: CASSQVWRDSGGYTF.

A few counts support this clonotype. This chain connects TRBV7-9 to TRBJ2-1, with 8 bases lining up with TRBD2. Per germline, CDR1 SEHNR and CDR2 FQNEAQ (reference sequence). The CDR3 consists of 12 residues. V dropped 6 bases and J dropped 9; count of bases not matched to a gene: 4. CDR3 in DNA: TGTGCCAGCAGTCTTACTAGCGGTGAGCAGTTCTTC. This codes for CASSLTSGEQFF.

This clonotype was observed a few times. The chain combines TRBV4-1 with TRBJ2-1; D is ambiguous. Trimming shortened V by 1 base and J by 7 bases, and 20 bases separated the two germline ends. This CDR3 region has 17 residues. Germline CDR1 MGHRA, CDR2 YSYEKL. The CDR3 DNA reads TGCGCCAGCAGCCAAGCCAACCTAGTGGCACTTGGAAATGAGCAGTTCTTC. This encodes CASSQANLVALGNEQFF.